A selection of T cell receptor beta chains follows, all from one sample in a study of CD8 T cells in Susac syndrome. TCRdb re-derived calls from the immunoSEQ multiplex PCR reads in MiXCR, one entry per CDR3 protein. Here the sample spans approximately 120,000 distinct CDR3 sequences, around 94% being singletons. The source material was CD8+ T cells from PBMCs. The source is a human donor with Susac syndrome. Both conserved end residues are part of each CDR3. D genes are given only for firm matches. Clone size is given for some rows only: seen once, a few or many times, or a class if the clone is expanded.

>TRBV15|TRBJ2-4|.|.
CATSRGLNTLAKNIQYF
TGTGCCACCAGCAGAGGGCTGAACACCCTAGCCAAAAACATTCAGTACTTC
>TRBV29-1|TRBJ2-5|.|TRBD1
CSVQGEETQYF
TGCAGCGTTCAGGGGGAAGAGACCCAGTACTTC
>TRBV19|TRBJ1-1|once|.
CASRSNTEAFF
TGTGCCAGTAGATCGAACACTGAAGCTTTCTTT
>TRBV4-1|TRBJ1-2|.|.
CASSQDSRANYGYTF
TGCGCCAGCAGCCAAGATTCAAGAGCTAACTATGGCTACACCTTC
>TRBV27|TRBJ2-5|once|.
CASSFRGGGETQYF
TGTGCCAGCAGTTTCCGTGGCGGAGGGGAGACCCAGTACTTC
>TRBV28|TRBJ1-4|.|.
CASSVTYSTNEKLFF
TGTGCCAGCAGTGTGACGTACTCAACTAATGAAAAACTGTTTTTT
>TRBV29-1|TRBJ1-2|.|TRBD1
CSVGGQGALPRGYTF
TGCAGCGTTGGGGGACAGGGGGCCCTTCCTCGTGGCTACACCTTC
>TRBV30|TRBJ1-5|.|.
CAWSVWGGSNQPQHF
TGTGCCTGGAGTGTTTGGGGGGGGAGCAATCAGCCCCAGCATTTT
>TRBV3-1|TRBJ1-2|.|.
CASSPRTANYGYTF
TGTGCCAGCAGTCCTAGGACAGCTAACTATGGCTACACCTTC
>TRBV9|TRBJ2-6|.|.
CASSVALGQLSSGANVLTF
TGTGCCAGCAGCGTAGCTTTAGGACAGCTGAGCTCTGGGGCCAACGTCCTGACTTTC
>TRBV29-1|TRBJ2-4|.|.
CSVSPAGLAKNIQYF
TGCAGCGTTAGCCCGGCAGGCTTAGCCAAAAACATTCAGTACTTC
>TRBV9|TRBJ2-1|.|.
CASSPTVGNEQFF
TGTGCCAGCAGCCCGACAGTCGGGAATGAGCAGTTCTTC
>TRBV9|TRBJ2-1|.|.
CASSVALGGSYNEQFF
TGTGCCAGCAGCGTAGCTTTGGGGGGATCCTACAATGAGCAGTTCTTC
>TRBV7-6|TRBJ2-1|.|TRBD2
CASSSIAGAYNEQFF
TGTGCCAGCAGCTCCATAGCGGGAGCCTACAATGAGCAGTTCTTC
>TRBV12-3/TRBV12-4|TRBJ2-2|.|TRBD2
CASSLLAGVGELFF
TGTGCCAGCAGTCTACTAGCGGGAGTCGGGGAGCTGTTTTTT
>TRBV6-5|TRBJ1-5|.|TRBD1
CASSLTGTGVPQPQHF
TGTGCCAGCAGTTTGACCGGGACAGGGGTACCTCAGCCCCAGCATTTT
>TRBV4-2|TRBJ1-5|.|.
CASSLHAGPNQPQHF
TGTGCCAGCAGCCTCCATGCGGGCCCCAATCAGCCCCAGCATTTT
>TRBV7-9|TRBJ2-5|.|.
CASGTGTTPQETQYF
TGTGCCAGCGGTACCGGGACAACACCCCAAGAGACCCAGTACTTC
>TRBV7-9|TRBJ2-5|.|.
CASSLVTGYQETQYF
TGTGCCAGCAGCTTAGTGACAGGCTACCAAGAGACCCAGTACTTC
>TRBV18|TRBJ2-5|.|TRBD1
CASSPRDSQETQYF
TGTGCCAGCTCACCACGGGACAGCCAAGAGACCCAGTACTTC
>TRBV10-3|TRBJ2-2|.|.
CATQGFGNTGELFF
TGTGCCACCCAGGGGTTCGGTAACACCGGGGAGCTGTTTTTT
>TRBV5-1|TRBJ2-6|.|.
CASSLSQGYGANVLTF
TGCGCCAGCAGCTTGTCCCAGGGTTATGGGGCCAACGTCCTGACTTTC
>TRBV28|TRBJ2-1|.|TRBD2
CASRPSGGGPKYTSSYNEQFF
TGTGCCAGCAGACCCTCCGGGGGGGGCCCGAAGTACACAAGCTCCTACAATGAGCAGTTCTTC
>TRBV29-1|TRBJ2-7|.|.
CSVEEGSGTYEQYF
TGCAGCGTTGAAGAAGGATCGGGAACCTACGAGCAGTACTTC
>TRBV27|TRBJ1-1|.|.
CASSSWGLNTEAFF
TGTGCCAGCAGTTCATGGGGTCTGAACACTGAAGCTTTCTTT
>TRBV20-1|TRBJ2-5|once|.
CSAQGTLGTQYF
TGCAGTGCCCAGGGGACACTCGGGACCCAGTACTTC
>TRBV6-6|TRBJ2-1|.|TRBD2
CASSYGLAGEEQFF
TGTGCCAGCAGTTACGGGTTAGCGGGGGAAGAGCAGTTCTTC
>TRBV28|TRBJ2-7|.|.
CASSTLREDRTYYEQYF
TGTGCCAGCAGTACACTTAGGGAGGACAGGACTTACTACGAGCAGTACTTC
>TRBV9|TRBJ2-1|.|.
CASSDSGEYNEQFF
TGTGCCAGCAGCGACAGCGGAGAATACAATGAGCAGTTCTTC
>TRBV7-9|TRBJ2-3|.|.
CASSLVTGRTDTQYF
TGTGCCAGCAGCTTAGTGACAGGGAGGACAGATACGCAGTATTTT
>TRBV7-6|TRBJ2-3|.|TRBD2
CASSLEVRGTSGGTHPQYF
TGTGCCAGCAGCTTAGAAGTTCGCGGGACTAGCGGGGGCACCCACCCCCAGTATTTT
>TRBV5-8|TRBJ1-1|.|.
CASSLGVGEDTEAFF
TGTGCCAGCAGCTTGGGAGTTGGGGAGGACACTGAAGCTTTCTTT
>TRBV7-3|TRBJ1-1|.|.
CASSLTGVGTEAFF
TGTGCCAGCAGCTTAACGGGGGTCGGGACTGAAGCTTTCTTT
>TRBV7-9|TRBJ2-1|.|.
CASSFEQGVRNEQFF
TGTGCCAGCAGCTTCGAACAGGGAGTCAGAAATGAGCAGTTCTTC
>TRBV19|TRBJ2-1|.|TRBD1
CASSPRQGDEQFF
TGTGCCAGTAGTCCACGACAGGGCGACGAGCAGTTCTTC
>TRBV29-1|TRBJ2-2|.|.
CSVEAQGMEHGELFF
TGCAGCGTTGAAGCTCAGGGAATGGAGCACGGGGAGCTGTTTTTT
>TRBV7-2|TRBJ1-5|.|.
CASGSPGNQPQHF
TGTGCCAGCGGCTCCCCAGGGAATCAGCCCCAGCATTTT
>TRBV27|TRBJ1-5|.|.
CASSFRGANQPQHF
TGTGCCAGCAGTTTTCGGGGGGCAAACCAGCCCCAGCATTTT
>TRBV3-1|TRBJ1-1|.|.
CASSRGWARDTEAFF
TGTGCCAGCAGCCGCGGGTGGGCCAGGGACACTGAAGCTTTCTTT
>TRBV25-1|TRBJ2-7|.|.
CASSDVAYEQYF
TGTGCCAGCAGTGATGTCGCCTACGAGCAGTACTTC
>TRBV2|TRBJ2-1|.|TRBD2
CAAAASGRSYNEQFF
TGTGCTGCGGCGGCTAGCGGGAGGTCGTACAATGAGCAGTTCTTC
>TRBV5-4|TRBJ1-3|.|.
CASSDSSYSGNTIYF
TGTGCCAGCAGCGACAGTTCTTACTCTGGAAACACCATATATTTT
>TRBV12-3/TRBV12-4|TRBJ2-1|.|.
CACGEGGINEQFF
TGTGCTTGCGGCGAGGGCGGGATCAATGAGCAGTTCTTC
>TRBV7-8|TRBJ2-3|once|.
CASTPLTGGGTDTQYF
TGTGCCAGCACCCCCCTAACAGGGGGGGGCACAGATACGCAGTATTTT
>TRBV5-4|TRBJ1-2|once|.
CASSVRRSGANYGYTF
TGTGCCAGCAGCGTAAGGAGGTCAGGAGCTAACTATGGCTACACCTTC
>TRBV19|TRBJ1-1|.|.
CASTITGNTEAFF
TGTGCCAGTACCATTACAGGGAACACTGAAGCTTTCTTT
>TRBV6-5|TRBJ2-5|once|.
CASRESNQETQYF
TGTGCCAGCAGAGAGAGCAACCAAGAGACCCAGTACTTC
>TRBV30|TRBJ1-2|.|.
CAWSYASANYGYTF
TGTGCCTGGAGTTATGCTTCGGCTAACTATGGCTACACCTTC
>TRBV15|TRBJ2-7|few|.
CATSRAAGSEQYF
TGTGCCACCAGCAGAGCTGCTGGGAGCGAGCAGTACTTC